Presented here are 14 T cell receptor beta chains from one specimen sequenced in a study of blood T cell repertoires in COVID-19. Clones were sequenced by immunoSEQ multiplex PCR, and TCRdb holds only the in-frame ones, with some missing. The data show a few hundred thousand clones, roughly 90% seen once. The sequencing input was peripheral blood. Source of these receptors: a young man with COVID-19, enrolled during active disease.

With regard to this clone: Additional DNA sequences in this sample encode the identical CDR3. This chain links TRBV7-2 with TRBJ1-1; the match to TRBD1 covers 7 bases. The CDR3 loop spans 14 amino acids. V shed 5 bases, J shed 4 bases, and the junction held 7 bases outside the gene matches. Germline V gene data show CDR1 as SGHTA and CDR2 as FQGNSA. For the CDR3, the DNA is TGTGCCAGCAGCCCCGACAGGGTGGGCACTGAAGCTTTCTTT. Translated: CASSPDRVGTEAFF.

The chain couples TRBV19 to TRBJ2-7; 7 nucleotides align to TRBD1. J lost 3 bases, V lost 6 bases, and 2 bases had no gene match. CDR3 length: 12 residues. Germline V CDR1 and CDR2: LNHDA, SQIVND (reference sequence). CDR3 in DNA: TGTGCCAGTAGGGGACAGTACTACGAGCAGTACTTC. Amino acids: CASRGQYYEQYF.

This clone was picked up one time. A read error may explain this, as a much larger clone is one base away. The J gene is TRBJ2-7, the V gene TRBV7-3, with TRBD1 matching over 10 bases. V shed 4 bases and J 4 bases; nucleotides not matched to a gene: 1. Germline assignment: CDR1 SGHTA and CDR2 FQGTGA. CDR3 size: 13 residues. As DNA, the CDR3 is TGTGCCAGCAGCTGGACAGGGGGGTACGAGCAGTACTTC. Protein: CASSWTGGYEQYF.

V gene TRBV6-5 combines with J gene TRBJ2-1; perhaps TRBD2 as D (5 bases). In germline, CDR1 is MNHEY, CDR2 SVGAGI. The CDR3 runs 13 residues. V shed 5 bases and J shed 5 bases, with 10 bases lying between them. DNA for the CDR3: TGTGCCAGCAGTACCGGGGATAACAATGAGCAGTTCTTC. Its translation is CASSTGDNNEQFF.

The chain is built from TRBV3-1 (or the pseudogene TRBV3-2) and TRBJ2-7; 8 bases line up with TRBD2. The germline CDR1 and CDR2 sequences are LGHDT and YNNKEL (reference sequence). V shed 1 base, J shed 4 bases, and the junction held 9 bases outside the gene matches. The CDR3 has 16 residues. For the CDR3, the DNA is TGTGCCAGCAGCCAAGTGGGGACTAGTGTCTATTACGAGCAGTACTTC. Its translation: CASSQVGTSVYYEQYF.

This clone was observed a single time. CDR3 DNA: TGTGCCAGCAGTTACCTGAGCGGGAGCTCCTACAATGAGCAGTTCTTC. Residues: CASSYLSGSSYNEQFF. This rearrangement joins TRBV6-6 to TRBJ2-1, with TRBD2 matching over 8 bases. The V gene end was trimmed by 2 bases and the J gene end by 0 bases; junction bases not matched to a gene: 3. Germline V gives CDR1 MNHNY, CDR2 SVGAGI (reference sequence). This CDR3 is built from 16 residues.

In this sample, this clone turned up a few times. The chain's CDR3 is CASSLGAGINEKLFF. CDR3 bases: TGTGCCAGCAGCTTGGGGGCAGGGATCAATGAAAAACTGTTTTTT. The gene calls are TRBV5-4 and TRBJ1-4; D perhaps matches TRBD1 (5 bases). V lost 0 bases and J lost 5, with 11 bases in between. Germline CDR1 is SGHNT and CDR2 is YYREEE (reference sequence). CDR3 size: 15 residues.

This clone was found once. The chain joins TRBV27 to TRBJ2-5; D may be TRBD1 (6 bases). This CDR3 contains 15 residues. V dropped 3 bases and J dropped 3 bases, with 14 bases sitting between them. CDR1 and CDR2 (germline): MNHEY, SMNVEV (reference sequence). CDR3 residues: CASSFWFGDKETQYF. The CDR3 DNA follows: TGTGCCAGCAGTTTTTGGTTTGGGGACAAAGAGACCCAGTACTTC.

The chain has TRBV7-9 and TRBJ2-1, with 8 nucleotides matching TRBD1. The ends lost 5 bases at V and 0 bases at J; junction bases unmatched: 6. The CDR3 has 16 residues. Germline V gene data show CDR1 as SEHNR and CDR2 as FQNEAQ (reference sequence). The CDR3 here is CASSAPTGDSYNEQFF. In nucleotides, the CDR3 is TGTGCCAGCAGCGCCCCGACAGGGGACTCCTACAATGAGCAGTTCTTC.

V usage is TRBV2 and J usage is TRBJ1-2; no reliable D call. This CDR3 region has 13 residues. The ends were cut back, 4 bases at V and 4 bases at J, with 10 bases in the middle. The V gene's germline CDR1 is SNHLY and CDR2 FYNNEI. This chain's CDR3 is CASSGRGLYGYTF. CDR3 nucleotides: TGTGCCAGCAGTGGGCGGGGTCTCTATGGCTACACCTTC. The full variable domain, in which reference TRBV2 and TRBJ1-2 provide the parts outside the CDR3, is EPEVTQTPSHQVTQMGQEVILRCVPISNHLYFYWYRQILGQKVEFLVSFYNNEISEKSEIFDDQFSVERPDGSNFTLKIRSTKLEDSAMYFCASSGRGLYGYTFGSGTRLTVV.

The chain recombines TRBV7-9 with TRBJ1-4, with TRBD1 matching over 9 bases. Germline CDR1 and CDR2: SEHNR and FQNEAQ (reference sequence). J was trimmed by 5 bases and V by 1 base; bases with no gene match: 2. The CDR3 extends over 15 amino acids. The CDR3 DNA follows: TGTGCCAGCAGCTTAGGGGGGACAGGGAATGAAAAACTGTTTTTT. It is translated as CASSLGGTGNEKLFF.

This chain joins TRBV11-2 and TRBJ2-1; 9 nucleotides align to TRBD2. CDR1 is SGHAT and CDR2 is FQNNGV in the germline V gene. The CDR3 sequence is 18 residues long. V shed 2 bases, J shed 6 bases, and the junction held 14 bases outside the gene matches. The DNA of the CDR3 is TGTGCCAGCAGCTTACTCCTGGCTAGCGGGGTATTTGGCAATGAGCAGTTCTTC. Protein product: CASSLLLASGVFGNEQFF.

The rearrangement uses TRBV21-1 and TRBJ1-2; the table's D call, TRBD1, has no DNA check behind it. TRBV21-1 has pseudogene status. This CDR3 region has 16 residues. The CDR3 region is CASSKIRTDRSYGYTF. The DNA for the CDR3 is TGTGCCAGCAGCAAAATTCGGACAGATCGATCCTATGGCTACACCTTC.

CDR3 sequence reads: CASSPDRAGTGELFF. In DNA form, the CDR3 reads TGTGCCAGCTCGCCCGACAGGGCGGGCACCGGGGAGCTGTTTTTT. The chain has TRBV18 and TRBJ2-2; the match to TRBD1 covers 7 bases. This CDR3 spans 15 amino acids. J lost 4 bases, V lost 6 bases, and 8 bases had no gene match. Germline V gene data show CDR1 as KGHSH and CDR2 as LQKENI.